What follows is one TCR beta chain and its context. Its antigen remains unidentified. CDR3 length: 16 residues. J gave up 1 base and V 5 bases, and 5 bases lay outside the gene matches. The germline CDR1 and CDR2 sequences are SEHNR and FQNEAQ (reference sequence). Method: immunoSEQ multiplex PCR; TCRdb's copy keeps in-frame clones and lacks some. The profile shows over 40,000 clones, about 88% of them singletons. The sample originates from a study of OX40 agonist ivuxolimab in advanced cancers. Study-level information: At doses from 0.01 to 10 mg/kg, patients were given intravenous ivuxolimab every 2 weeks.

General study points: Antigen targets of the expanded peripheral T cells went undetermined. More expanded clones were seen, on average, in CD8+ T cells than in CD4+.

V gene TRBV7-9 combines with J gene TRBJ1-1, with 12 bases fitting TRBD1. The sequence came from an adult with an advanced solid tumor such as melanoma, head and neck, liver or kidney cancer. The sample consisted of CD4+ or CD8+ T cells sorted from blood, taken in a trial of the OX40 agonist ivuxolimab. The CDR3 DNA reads TGTGCCAGCAGCCCGGGACAGGGGGCAGCGAACACTGAAGCTTTCTTT. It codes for CASSPGQGAANTEAFF.